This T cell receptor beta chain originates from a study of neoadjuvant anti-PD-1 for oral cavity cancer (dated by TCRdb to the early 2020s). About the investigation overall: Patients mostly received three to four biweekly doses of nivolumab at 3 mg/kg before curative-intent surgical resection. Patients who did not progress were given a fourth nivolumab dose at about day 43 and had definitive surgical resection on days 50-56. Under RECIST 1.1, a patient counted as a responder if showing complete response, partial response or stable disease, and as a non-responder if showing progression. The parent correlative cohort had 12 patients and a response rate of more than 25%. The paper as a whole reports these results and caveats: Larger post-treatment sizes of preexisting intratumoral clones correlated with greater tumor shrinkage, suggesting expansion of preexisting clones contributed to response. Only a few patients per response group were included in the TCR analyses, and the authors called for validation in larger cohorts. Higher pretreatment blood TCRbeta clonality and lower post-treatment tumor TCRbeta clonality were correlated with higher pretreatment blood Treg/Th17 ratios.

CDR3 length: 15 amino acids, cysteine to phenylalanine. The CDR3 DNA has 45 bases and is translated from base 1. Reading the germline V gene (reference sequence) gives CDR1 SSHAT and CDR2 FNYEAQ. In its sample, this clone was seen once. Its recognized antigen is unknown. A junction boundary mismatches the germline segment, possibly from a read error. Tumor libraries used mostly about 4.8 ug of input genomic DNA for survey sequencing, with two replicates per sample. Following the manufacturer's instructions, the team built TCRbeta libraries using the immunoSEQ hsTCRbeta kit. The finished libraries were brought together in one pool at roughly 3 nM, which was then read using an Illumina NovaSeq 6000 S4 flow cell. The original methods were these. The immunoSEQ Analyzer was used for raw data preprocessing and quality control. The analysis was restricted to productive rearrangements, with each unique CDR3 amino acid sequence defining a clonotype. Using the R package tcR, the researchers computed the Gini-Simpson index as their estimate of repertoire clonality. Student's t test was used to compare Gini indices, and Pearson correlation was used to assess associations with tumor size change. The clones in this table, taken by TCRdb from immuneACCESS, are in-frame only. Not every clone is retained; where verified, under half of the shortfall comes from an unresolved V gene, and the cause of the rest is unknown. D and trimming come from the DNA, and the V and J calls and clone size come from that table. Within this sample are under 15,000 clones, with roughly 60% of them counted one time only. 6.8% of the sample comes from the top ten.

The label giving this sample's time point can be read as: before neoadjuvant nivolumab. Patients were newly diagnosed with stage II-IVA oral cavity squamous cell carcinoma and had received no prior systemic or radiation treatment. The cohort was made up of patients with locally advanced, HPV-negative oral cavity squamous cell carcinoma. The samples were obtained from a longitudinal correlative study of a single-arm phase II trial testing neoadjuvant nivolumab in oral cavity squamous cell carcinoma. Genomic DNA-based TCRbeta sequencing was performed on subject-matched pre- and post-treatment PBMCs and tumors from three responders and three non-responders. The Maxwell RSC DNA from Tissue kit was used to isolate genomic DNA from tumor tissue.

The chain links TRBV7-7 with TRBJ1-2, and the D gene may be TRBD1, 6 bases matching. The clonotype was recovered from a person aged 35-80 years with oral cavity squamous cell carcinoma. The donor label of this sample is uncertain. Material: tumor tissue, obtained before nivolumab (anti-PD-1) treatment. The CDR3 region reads CASSSPRGGDYGYTF. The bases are TGTGCTAGCAGCTCCCCTAGGGGGGGTGACTATGGCTACACCTTC.